The source of this T cell receptor (beta chain) is a study of cytomegalovirus exposure and HLA in healthy donors. Whole-study findings and limits: There were a few CMV-associated chains whose specificity for CMV antigens was confirmed in vitro.

The repertoire was sequenced with immunoSEQ multiplex PCR; TCRdb's copy has only in-frame clones and lacks some. In the table there are some 77,000 clones, about 94% of which are singletons. This clone was seen a single time. The antigen remains unidentified. Trimming at V came to 8 bases and at J to 0 bases, leaving 2 bases not matched to a gene. The V gene's germline CDR1 is KGHSH and CDR2 LQKENI. The CDR3 extends over 14 amino acids. The sample taken for sequencing was PBMCs. The receptor comes from a man aged 18 to 30 in good health and CMV-seropositive. V gene TRBV18 combines with J gene TRBJ2-3; TRBD1 matches at 10 bases. CDR3 loop: CASQGQGSTDTQYF. CDR3 nucleotides: TGTGCCAGCCAGGGACAGGGGAGCACAGATACGCAGTATTTT.